These 14 T cell receptor beta chains were all obtained from the same sample, sequenced in a study of blood T cells in healthy people across ages. Primers used in a second PCR of roughly 7 to 11 cycles were a sample-barcoded 5' primer and a J-beta primer mix. One entry per CDR3 protein results from TCRdb running MiXCR on the 5' RACE reads. The sample shows roughly 790,000 distinct CDR3 sequences, around 46% of them seen only once. Material for sequencing was blood. These receptor sequences come from a woman aged 55-70 years in good health.

V usage is TRBV16 and J usage is TRBJ2-1, with 9 bases aligning to TRBD1. Germline assignment: CDR1 KGHSY and CDR2 FQNENV. The CDR3 is 12 amino acids. Trimming removed 8 bases from V and 9 bases from J; junction bases left unmatched: 5. The CDR3 spells CASGPTGGEQFF. The CDR3, as DNA: TGTGCCAGCGGCCCGACAGGGGGTGAGCAGTTCTTC.

The chain carries TRBV9 and TRBJ2-1; 10 bases line up with TRBD1. J lost 13 bases, V lost 4 bases, and 14 bases had no gene match. Germline V gene lookup returns CDR1 SGDLS and CDR2 YYNGEE. The CDR3 is 15 residues long. CDR3 bases: TGTGCCAGCAGCTTAAGACAGGGGGCACTGGAGACCCAGTTCTTC. It encodes CASSLRQGALETQFF.

This clonotype turned up a few times. The chain links TRBV20-1 to TRBJ2-5; 7 bases are a match to TRBD2. The germline V gene has CDR1 DFQATT and CDR2 SNEGSKA (reference sequence). Trimming cost V 6 bases and J 2 bases; bases outside gene matches: 15. The CDR3 contains 16 residues. The DNA for the CDR3 is TGCAGTGCCCCAGCCCCCTGGCGGGGGACTCAAGAGACCCAGTACTTC. As protein: CSAPAPWRGTQETQYF.

The chain links TRBV3-1 to TRBJ2-5, with 7 bases identical to TRBD2. The V gene end was trimmed by 8 bases and the J gene end by 2 bases; junction bases not matched to a gene: 5. CDR3 size: 13 residues. Per the germline V gene, CDR1 is LGHDT and CDR2 is YNNKEL (reference sequence). The CDR3 DNA is TGTGCCAGCCGGGGGGACTTACAAGAGACCCAGTACTTC. This gives the protein CASRGDLQETQYF.

Concerning this clonotype itself: One end of the junction varies from germline; a read error may be responsible. The V gene is TRBV20-1, the J gene TRBJ2-4, with 9 bases identical to TRBD2. The CDR3 is made up of 13 amino acids. The germline CDR1 and CDR2 sequences are DFQATT and SNEGSKA (reference sequence). The CDR3 here is CSAGGLAQNIQYF. The CDR3 DNA follows: TGCAGTGCTGGGGGACTAGCCCAAAACATTCAGTACTTC.

In its sample, this clonotype was seen a few times. V usage is TRBV27 and J usage is TRBJ2-7, with 9 bases that match TRBD1. V lost 5 bases to trimming and J lost 2 bases; unmatched junction nucleotides: 13. CDR3 length: 17 residues. CDR1 and CDR2 (germline): MNHEY, SMNVEV (reference sequence). CDR3 region: CASSPRPTGGRPYEQYF. The CDR3 DNA follows: TGTGCCAGCAGTCCCCGCCCGACAGGGGGTAGACCCTACGAGCAGTACTTC.

The rearrangement uses TRBV7-2 and TRBJ2-5, with TRBD2 matching over 8 bases. Gene TRBJ2-7 matches the end of the DNA better, so the J call may be wrong. CDR3 length: 15 amino acids. CDR1 and CDR2 (germline): SGHTA, FQGNSA. CDR3 sequence reads: CASSLNPGLGDEQYF. DNA of the CDR3: TGTGCCAGCAGCTTAAATCCGGGACTAGGGGACGAGCAGTACTTC.

This clonotype was recorded many times. V is TRBV5-1 and J is TRBJ2-3; D perhaps matches TRBD1 (6 bases). The CDR3 has 15 amino acids. Germline assignment: CDR1 SGHRS and CDR2 YFSETQ. The ends were cut back, 2 bases at V and 0 bases at J, with 10 bases in the middle. CDR3 coding DNA: TGCGCCAGCAGCTTCGGGACACTGAGCACAGATACGCAGTATTTT. Amino acids: CASSFGTLSTDTQYF.

The CDR3 protein is CASSPQGGEETQYF. The CDR3 nucleotides read TGTGCCAGCAGTCCACAGGGGGGGGAAGAGACCCAGTACTTC. The chain combines TRBV7-9 with TRBJ2-7, with D possibly matching TRBD1 (8 bases). The J call may be wrong; the DNA end is better matched by TRBJ2-5. Germline V CDR1 and CDR2: SEHNR, FQNEAQ (reference sequence). The CDR3 contains 14 residues.

The V gene is TRBV29-1, the J gene TRBJ2-7; the D is unclear. The germline V gene has CDR1 SQVTM and CDR2 ANQGSEA. CDR3 length: 13 amino acids. V gave up 5 bases and J gave up 0 bases, with 11 bases separating them. DNA of the CDR3: TGCAGCGTTTCTCCGGTCAGCTCCTACGAGCAGTACTTC. Protein product: CSVSPVSSYEQYF.

This clonotype appeared once. This may stem from a read error, because a much larger clone lies one nucleotide away. The V gene is TRBV4-2, the J gene TRBJ2-7, with 10 bases that match TRBD1. The ends lost 0 bases at V and 2 bases at J; junction bases unmatched: 7. The V gene's germline CDR1 is LGHNA and CDR2 YNFKEQ. The CDR3 is 17 residues long. The CDR3 protein is CASSQDLGDRGTYEQYF. The CDR3 DNA is TGTGCCAGCAGCCAAGATCTGGGGGACAGGGGTACCTACGAGCAGTACTTC.

This clonotype was detected only a few times. V is TRBV30 and J is TRBJ1-6; TRBD1 matches 7 bases. The CDR3 sequence is 13 residues long. Germline V gives CDR1 GTSNPN, CDR2 SVGIG (reference sequence). Unmatched junction bases numbered 4, after V lost 5 bases and J lost 6 bases. CDR3 DNA sequence: TGTGCCTGGGGGGACAGCCTTAATTCACCCCTCCACTTT. Translated: CAWGDSLNSPLHF.

The gene calls are TRBV20-1 and TRBJ2-2; possibly TRBD1 for D (7 bases). From germline, CDR1 is DFQATT and CDR2 SNEGSKA (reference sequence). Trimming stripped 5 bases from V and 6 bases from J, with 16 bases between. The CDR3 has 14 residues. Here the CDR3 reads CSASHRGGAGELFF. CDR3 bases: TGCAGTGCTTCCCACAGGGGAGGAGCCGGGGAGCTGTTTTTT.

The chain couples TRBV20-1 to TRBJ1-2; 9 nucleotides match TRBD1. The CDR3 is made up of 12 amino acids. Germline V gene sequence: CDR1 DFQATT, CDR2 SNEGSKA (reference sequence). The trim removed 5 bases at V and 5 bases at J, leaving 3 bases unmatched. The CDR3 spells CSAEGTGYGYTF. The DNA of the CDR3 is TGCAGTGCTGAGGGGACAGGGTATGGCTACACCTTC.